Each of the 30 T cell receptor beta chains below was sequenced from the same sample in a study of human T cells and chemical hapten exposure. As to time point: patch test 2, 6 weeks after DPC sensitization. Sample treatment: therapeutic diphenylcyclopropenone sensitization with weekly scalp DPC. TCRdb processed the RACE reads anew with MiXCR; each CDR3 protein has one entry. The table lists under 100,000 distinct CDR3 sequences, 9.5% to 12% of them singletons, with approximately 3.4% in the top ten. The sequencing here drew on whole blood, taken in connection with sensitization to the hapten diphenylcyclopropenone (DPC). The receptors were gathered from a woman in her forties with alopecia areata. Some clones in this sample may be carry-over from other donors' samples.

This clonotype appeared many times. The genes are TRBV29-1 and TRBJ1-1; D uncertain. Germline CDR1 is SQVTM and CDR2 is ANQGSEA. Between the trimmed V and J ends, which lost 6 bases and 5 bases, there was a span of 16 bases. This CDR3 spans 13 amino acids. CDR3 protein: CSVESGLGTEAFF. In nucleotides, the CDR3 is TGCAGCGTCGAGTCCGGGCTTGGGACTGAAGCTTTCTTT.

This clonotype was seen repeatedly, ten times or more. The V call is TRBV20-1, the J call TRBJ2-1; possibly TRBD2 for D (5 bases). V was cut by 6 bases and J by 10 bases, with 13 bases left in between. This CDR3 contains 11 residues. Germline V lookup: CDR1 DFQATT, CDR2 SNEGSKA (reference sequence). The CDR3 nucleotides are TGCAGTGCGGGAGAGGGTGGCGAGCAGTTCTTC. Protein: CSAGEGGEQFF.

The chain employs TRBV28 and TRBJ1-5; the match to TRBD1 covers 8 bases. Trimming took 5 bases from V and 2 from J; bases not matched to a gene: 5. This CDR3 spans 15 amino acids. CDR1 MDHEN and CDR2 SYDVKM come from the germline V gene. CDR3 in amino acids: CASSRQQGGNQPQHF. As DNA, the CDR3 is TGTGCCAGCAGTCGCCAACAGGGGGGCAATCAGCCCCAGCATTTT.

The sample holds a few counts of this clonotype. The J gene is TRBJ1-2, the V gene TRBV6-2 or TRBV6-3; TRBD1 matches 9 bases. This CDR3 is built from 18 residues. V lost 1 base to trimming and J lost 8 bases; unmatched junction nucleotides: 17. Germline loops: CDR1 MNHEY, CDR2 SVGEGT. For the CDR3, the DNA is TGTGCCAGCAGTTACTTCGACAGGGGGGCTTCCCCTGTGCAAGGCTACACCTTC. It is translated as CASSYFDRGASPVQGYTF.

This clonotype was counted at least ten times. This rearrangement joins TRBV5-5 to TRBJ2-3; 12 positions match TRBD2. In germline, CDR1 is SGHKS, CDR2 YYEKEE (reference sequence). The CDR3 length is 16 residues. V shed 1 base and J 4 bases; nucleotides not matched to a gene: 4. Written as DNA, the CDR3 is TGTGCCAGCAGCTTGTTTTCTAGCGGGGGGGCAGATACGCAGTATTTT. Translated, it gives CASSLFSSGGADTQYF.

This clonotype has ten or more counts. The chain carries TRBV5-1 and TRBJ2-3, with 7 bases that match TRBD2. Germline V lookup: CDR1 SGHRS, CDR2 YFSETQ. The length of the CDR3 is 14 residues. J was trimmed by 2 bases and V by 7 bases; bases with no gene match: 7. The CDR3 sequence: CASGSGVVTDTQYF. DNA for the CDR3: TGCGCCAGCGGGAGCGGGGTGGTCACAGATACGCAGTATTTT.

This clonotype was seen ten or more times. The rearrangement uses TRBV7-2 and TRBJ2-5, with TRBD1 as a possible D gene (6 bases). CDR1 and CDR2 (germline): SGHTA, FQGNSA. This CDR3 contains 14 residues. V was pared by 4 bases and J by 5 bases, with 14 bases between. The CDR3 sequence: CASSYTGLGETQYF. The CDR3 DNA sequence: TGTGCCAGCAGCTATACAGGGTTGGGGGAGACCCAGTACTTC.

This clonotype was seen at least ten times. This chain uses TRBV11-2 with TRBJ2-5; no reliable D call. V was pared by 5 bases and J by 5 bases, with 15 bases between. This CDR3 comprises 14 residues. Germline lookup yields CDR1 SGHAT and CDR2 FQNNGV. As DNA, the CDR3 is TGTGCCAGCAGCAAGGGTTGGCGTCAGGAGACCCAGTACTTC. It specifies CASSKGWRQETQYF.

The sample holds many counts of this clonotype. The rearrangement uses TRBV19 and TRBJ2-7; 7 bases are a match to TRBD2. CDR1 LNHDA and CDR2 SQIVND come from the germline V gene (reference sequence). The CDR3 has 14 residues. The J segment lost 4 bases and the V segment lost 4 bases, leaving 7 bases of the junction unmatched. CDR3 sequence reads: CASSTAGVGYEQYF. Here the CDR3 DNA reads TGTGCCAGTAGTACGGCGGGAGTCGGTTACGAGCAGTACTTC.

This clonotype was observed at least ten times. The chain recombines TRBV7-8 with TRBJ1-5, with D perhaps matching TRBD1 (6 bases). Deletions cut 1 base from V and 3 bases from J, with 13 bases between. CDR1 is SGHVS and CDR2 is FQNEAQ in the germline V gene. The CDR3 spans 16 residues. Here the CDR3 reads CASSLEGGGFNQPQHF. The CDR3 bases are TGTGCCAGCAGCTTAGAAGGGGGGGGATTCAATCAGCCCCAGCATTTT.

This clonotype has at least ten counts. V is TRBV27 and J is TRBJ1-1; D perhaps matches TRBD1 (5 bases). Per the germline V gene, CDR1 is MNHEY and CDR2 is SMNVEV (reference sequence). This CDR3 comprises 15 residues. The V and J ends lost 5 bases and 0 bases respectively, with 13 bases between them. CDR3 in amino acids: CASSTREGLNTEAFF. CDR3 DNA sequence: TGTGCCAGCAGTACACGTGAGGGGCTGAACACTGAAGCTTTCTTT.

In this sample, this clonotype turned up many times. The J gene is TRBJ1-6, the V gene TRBV12-3 or TRBV12-4; D is unresolved. This CDR3 region has 14 residues. V shed 1 base and J shed 10 bases, with 11 bases lying between them. As DNA, the CDR3 is TGTGCCAGCAGTTTAGGCAGATTGGGCTCACCCCTCCACTTT. Residues: CASSLGRLGSPLHF.

The V gene is TRBV10-2, the J gene TRBJ2-7; D call uncertain. Per the germline V gene, CDR1 is WSHSY and CDR2 is SAAADI. The CDR3 contains 13 residues. Deletions cut 8 bases from V and 2 bases from J, with 13 bases between. The CDR3 DNA reads as TGCGCCAGCCGTCAGACCATTACCTACGAGCAGTACTTC. It translates to CASRQTITYEQYF.

The rearrangement joins TRBV30 to TRBJ1-4; D is undetermined. The germline CDR1 and CDR2 sequences are GTSNPN and SVGIG (reference sequence). The CDR3 totals 14 residues. The V end lost 2 bases, the J end lost 4 bases, and 11 bases lay between the germline ends. The CDR3 spells CAWSLQHLNEKLFF. CDR3 sequence (DNA): TGTGCCTGGAGTTTACAGCACCTTAATGAAAAACTGTTTTTT.

This clonotype was picked up one time. The chain carries TRBV5-5 and TRBJ2-7, with D possibly being TRBD1 (6 bases). The CDR3 consists of 15 residues. Germline V gives CDR1 SGHKS, CDR2 YYEKEE (reference sequence). Deletions cut 1 base from V and 7 bases from J, with 18 bases between. The DNA of the CDR3 is TGTGCCAGCAGCTTGACAGGGACGTCTACTAGAGAGCAGTACTTC. Translation gives CASSLTGTSTREQYF.

This clonotype was recorded a few times. The chain links TRBV4-1 to TRBJ1-2, with D unclear. This CDR3 has 12 amino acids. Per germline, CDR1 MGHRA and CDR2 YSYEKL. Between the trimmed V and J ends, which lost 0 bases and 4 bases, there was a span of 3 bases. This CDR3 is CASSQDIYGYTF. CDR3 bases: TGCGCCAGCAGCCAAGATATCTATGGCTACACCTTC.

Concerning this clonotype itself: Since a much larger clone is just one base distant, this may be a read error. This sequence joins TRBV3-1 and TRBJ2-5; D is possibly TRBD1 (5 bases). The length of the CDR3 is 15 residues. The V gene's germline CDR1 is LGHDT and CDR2 YNNKEL (reference sequence). The CDR3 here is CASGQGSGFRETQYF. The CDR3 DNA sequence: TGTGCCAGCGGCCAAGGATCAGGGTTTCGAGAGACCCAGTACTTC.

There are many counts of this clonotype. V is TRBV7-6 and J is TRBJ1-5, with D unclear. Trimming pared 6 bases from V and 0 bases from J, leaving 12 bases between. Germline V CDR1 and CDR2: SGHVS, FNYEAQ. This CDR3 region has 15 residues. The CDR3 bases are TGTGCCAGCAGTCCTGGTTATTCTAGCAATCAGCCCCAGCATTTT. Residues: CASSPGYSSNQPQHF.

This clonotype was recorded many times. The chain has TRBV27 and TRBJ2-1, with 7 positions matching TRBD2. The length of the CDR3 is 16 residues. Unmatched junction bases numbered 13, after V lost 6 bases and J lost 5 bases. The germline V gene encodes CDR1 MNHEY and CDR2 SMNVEV (reference sequence). DNA of the CDR3: TGTGCCAGCAGGCAACAAGCGGGACGCACCCACAATGAGCAGTTCTTC. It specifies CASRQQAGRTHNEQFF.

The chain recombines TRBV19 with TRBJ2-3, with D perhaps being TRBD1 or TRBD2 (5 bases each). The CDR3 length is 13 residues. Trimming stripped 3 bases from V and 6 bases from J, with 10 bases between. The germline V gene encodes CDR1 LNHDA and CDR2 SQIVND (reference sequence). The CDR3 is CASSIGTFDTQYF. In DNA, the CDR3 is TGTGCCAGTAGTATCGGGACCTTTGATACGCAGTATTTT.

The rearrangement joins TRBV5-1 to TRBJ2-7; 8 nucleotides align to TRBD2. With 0 bases clipped from V and 6 bases from J, the junction kept 5 bases outside the gene matches. This CDR3 has 14 residues. The germline CDR1 and CDR2 sequences are SGHRS and YFSETQ. CDR3 coding DNA: TGCGCCAGCAGCTTGGCGGGAGGGCCGGTCGAGCAGTACTTC. Translating it yields CASSLAGGPVEQYF.

The sample holds a few counts of this clonotype. The chain is built from TRBV7-6 and TRBJ2-1; 13 bases map to TRBD2. From germline, CDR1 is SGHVS and CDR2 FNYEAQ. The length of the CDR3 is 16 residues. With 1 base clipped from V and 6 bases from J, the junction kept 3 bases outside the gene matches. CDR3 protein: CASSLGTSGGSNEQFF. Written as DNA, the CDR3 is TGTGCCAGCAGCTTAGGGACTAGCGGGGGATCCAATGAGCAGTTCTTC.

The chain is built from TRBV3-1 and TRBJ1-5; a possible D gene is TRBD1 (5 bases). V was cut by 1 base and J by 3 bases, with 10 bases left in between. The V gene's germline CDR1 is LGHDT and CDR2 YNNKEL (reference sequence). The CDR3 extends over 15 amino acids. CDR3 nucleotide sequence: TGTGCCAGCAGCCAAGGCTGGGGGGACAATCAGCCCCAGCATTTT. Translated: CASSQGWGDNQPQHF.

This clonotype came up a few times. The CDR3 protein is CASSLRADYNEQFF. CDR3 DNA sequence: TGTGCCAGCAGCTTGCGAGCGGATTACAATGAGCAGTTCTTC. This chain links TRBV5-4 with TRBJ2-1; TRBD2 is a possible D gene (5 bases). V was shortened by 1 base and J by 4 bases, with 9 bases between the two germline ends. This CDR3 is built from 14 residues. Germline-derived CDR1 and CDR2 are SGHNT and YYREEE (reference sequence).

This CDR3 reads CASSQAMGGNSPLHF. The CDR3 nucleotides are TGTGCCAGCAGCCAGGCCATGGGGGGAAATTCACCCCTCCACTTT. The chain employs TRBV14 and TRBJ1-6; perhaps TRBD1 as D (5 bases). V lost 3 bases and J lost 7, with 13 bases in between. The CDR3 runs 15 residues. In germline, CDR1 is SGHDN, CDR2 FVKESK.

CDR3 bases: TGCGCCAGCAGCCAAGTTTCGGGCAGGGGCTGGTACAATGAGCAGTTCTTC. It specifies CASSQVSGRGWYNEQFF. The genes are TRBV4-3 and TRBJ2-1; D might be TRBD1 (6 bases). The CDR3 is made up of 17 amino acids. Trimming removed 1 base at V and 4 bases at J, with 17 bases between. CDR1 and CDR2 (germline): LGHNA, YSLEER.

This clonotype occurred many times. This sequence joins TRBV6-2 or TRBV6-3 and TRBJ1-1; 10 nucleotides line up with TRBD1. The CDR3 has 14 residues. Germline CDR1 MNHEY, CDR2 SVGEGT. Losses at the gene ends were 6 bases for V and 4 bases for J; bases not matched to a gene: 5. CDR3 loop: CASRWTGGGTEAFF. The CDR3 nucleotides are TGTGCCAGCAGGTGGACAGGGGGAGGCACTGAAGCTTTCTTT.

The chain employs TRBV12-3 or TRBV12-4 and TRBJ2-5; D is unclear. V lost 6 bases and J lost 4, with 9 bases in between. The CDR3 is 12 amino acids. CDR3 coding DNA: TGTGCCAGCAGCAGGACGGTAGAGACCCAGTACTTC. It codes for CASSRTVETQYF.

In its sample, this clonotype was seen a few times. V gene TRBV5-4 combines with J gene TRBJ1-1; 7 nucleotides match TRBD1. The V and J ends lost 4 bases and 4 bases, in that order; junction bases with no gene match: 4. CDR1 is SGHNT, CDR2 YYREEE, per germline (reference sequence). This CDR3 spans 13 amino acids. CDR3 loop: CASSRQGGTEAFF. DNA for the CDR3: TGTGCCAGCAGCCGACAGGGTGGCACTGAAGCTTTCTTT. The full variable domain, with the rest looked up from reference TRBV5-4 and TRBJ1-1, is ETGVTQSPTHLIKTRGQQVTLRCSSQSGHNTVSWYQQALGQGPQFIFQYYREEENGRGNFPPRFSGLQFPNYSSELNVNALELDDSALYLCASSRQGGTEAFFGQGTRLTVV.

There are a few counts of this clonotype. An end of the junction does not agree with germline; a read error may underlie this. V is TRBV6-1 and J is TRBJ2-1; the D gene could be TRBD1 or TRBD2 (5 bases each). The CDR3 is 11 amino acids. In germline, CDR1 is MNHNS, CDR2 SASEGT. The CDR3: CASRAGTTEIF. The CDR3 nucleotides are TGTGCCAGCAGAGCCGGGACGACGGAGATCTTC.